This TCR beta chain derives from a study of shared clonotypes between healthy human individuals. Study results and limitations: The researchers took only blood, and tissue repertoires probably look different.

The CDR3 contains 16 residues. The J segment lost 0 bases and the V segment lost 1 base, leaving 4 bases of the junction unmatched. CDR1 and CDR2 (germline): MNHNS, SASEGT. TCRdb's table, derived via immunoSEQ multiplex PCR, lists solely in-frame clones and lacks some. Seen here are about 560,000 clones, around 81% observed once, and the top ten hold around 12%. Comment on this clone: Its antigen is unknown.

The material sequenced was PBMCs. The clonotype was recovered from a woman aged 35 to 49 in good health. Some clones in this sample may be carry-over from other donors' samples. V gene TRBV6-1 combines with J gene TRBJ2-3; 7 bases align to TRBD1. The CDR3 nucleotides are TGTGCCAGCAGTGAAGGGTTGACAGGGAGCACAGATACGCAGTATTTT. Residues: CASSEGLTGSTDTQYF.